This T cell receptor beta chain was recorded in a study of control samples from healthy donors and cancer patients (dated by TCRdb to about 2020). The library was prepared using the immunoSEQ multiplex PCR assay. Not all clones reach the TCRdb copy of this immuneACCESS table, which keeps in-frame sequences only. Checked studies attribute under half of the gap to unresolved V genes and leave the rest unexplained. In all, the sample holds approximately 150,000 clones, and roughly 90% of those were seen once. The ten largest make up around 4.7% of the sample. Regarding this clone: The target of this receptor is not known. A read error may produce the germline difference seen at one junction end.

Based on the germline V gene (reference sequence), the CDR1 and CDR2 sequences are SSHAT and FNYEAQ. The CDR3, from cysteine to phenylalanine, totals 19 residues. The only DNA kept is the CDR3, 57 bases in frame from the first base. This clonotype was sampled from a man aged 30 to 45 in good health. Input material: blood. The V and J segments used are TRBV7-7 and TRBJ2-1; the D segment could be TRBD1, given 8 matching bases. The nucleotide sequence is TGTGCTAGCAGCCCTAGTCGGTCTGGGCTAGCGGCAGGGGGCTGGGAGCAGTTCTTC. Translation gives CASSPSRSGLAAGGWEQFF.